A selection of T cell receptor beta chains follows, all from one sample in a study of graft-versus-host responses after intestinal transplantation. TCRdb's table, derived via immunoSEQ multiplex PCR, lists solely in-frame clones and lacks some. The sample yields tens of thousands of clones, roughly 89% seen once. No antigen has been identified for these receptors. The sequences come from unstimulated CD8+ T cells sorted from spleen or lymph node cells, collected before transplant. The receptors derive from a human donor who was the organ donor for an intestinal transplant. Both conserved end residues are part of each CDR3. The order of the fields is CDR3 protein, V gene, J gene, D gene. D genes are given only for firm matches.

cdr3_aa: CASQGQGLGNEQFF
v_call: TRBV7-6
j_call: TRBJ2-1
d_call: TRBD1

cdr3_aa: CASKAGDINEQFF
v_call: TRBV19
j_call: TRBJ2-1
d_call: -

cdr3_aa: CASSFRETQYF
v_call: TRBV5-6
j_call: TRBJ2-5
d_call: -

cdr3_aa: CASSQDNRSGDTQYF
v_call: TRBV14
j_call: TRBJ2-3
d_call: -

cdr3_aa: CASSYGLEVGELFF
v_call: TRBV6-5
j_call: TRBJ2-2
d_call: -

cdr3_aa: CASSQDWGQGYTF
v_call: TRBV14
j_call: TRBJ1-2
d_call: -

cdr3_aa: CASSQDSTGMNTEAFF
v_call: TRBV4-3
j_call: TRBJ1-1
d_call: TRBD1

cdr3_aa: CASSPIGGGGSTDTQYF
v_call: TRBV11-3
j_call: TRBJ2-3
d_call: -

cdr3_aa: CASSNSLQGNTEAFF
v_call: TRBV6-5
j_call: TRBJ1-1
d_call: -

cdr3_aa: CASSFRRAGANVLTF
v_call: TRBV11-2
j_call: TRBJ2-6
d_call: -

cdr3_aa: CASSLVAGVNNEQFF
v_call: TRBV7-9
j_call: TRBJ2-1
d_call: TRBD2

cdr3_aa: CASSDGQTSGNTIYF
v_call: TRBV13
j_call: TRBJ1-3
d_call: -

cdr3_aa: CSVEDPQGTEAFF
v_call: TRBV29-1
j_call: TRBJ1-1
d_call: -

cdr3_aa: CASSTGTRSYNEQFF
v_call: TRBV5-8
j_call: TRBJ2-1
d_call: TRBD2

cdr3_aa: CASSEAPDSSTDTQYF
v_call: TRBV6-1
j_call: TRBJ2-3
d_call: -

cdr3_aa: CASSEYLDRFYGYTF
v_call: TRBV2
j_call: TRBJ1-2
d_call: TRBD1

cdr3_aa: CASSYSSSFHNQPQHF
v_call: TRBV6-5
j_call: TRBJ1-5
d_call: -

cdr3_aa: CASSPLRATQYF
v_call: TRBV13
j_call: TRBJ2-5
d_call: -

cdr3_aa: CASSQEKTGMENTEAFF
v_call: TRBV14
j_call: TRBJ1-1
d_call: -

cdr3_aa: CASSLSPGGMTEAFF
v_call: TRBV28
j_call: TRBJ1-1
d_call: TRBD1

cdr3_aa: CASSFNFGTGVDTGELFF
v_call: TRBV27
j_call: TRBJ2-2
d_call: TRBD1

cdr3_aa: CASSMGGTLSNQPQHF
v_call: TRBV19
j_call: TRBJ1-5
d_call: -

cdr3_aa: CAWSLGGFVDEQFF
v_call: TRBV30
j_call: TRBJ2-1
d_call: -

cdr3_aa: CASSEGGARTGELFF
v_call: TRBV10-2
j_call: TRBJ2-2
d_call: -

cdr3_aa: CASSPIFVDSPLHF
v_call: TRBV19
j_call: TRBJ1-6
d_call: -